Listed below are T cell receptor beta chains from one sample, sequenced in a study of cytomegalovirus exposure and HLA in healthy donors. Sequenced by immunoSEQ multiplex PCR; TCRdb stores in-frame clones only, minus some. The table records about 130,000 clones, more than 80% of them present only once. The specimen was PBMCs. The receptors shown here come from a man aged 35 to 55 in good health and CMV-seronegative. Each CDR3 is given with its conserved first and last residue. The D gene is left open where the match is weak. Where a row states a size, it is once, few, many or the class of an expanded clone; other rows omit it.

CDR3nt: TGTGCCAGCAGCCAAGCCCCCCCGGGACAGGGAAGCTCCTATAATTCACCCCTCCACTTT
CDR3aa: CASSQAPPGQGSSYNSPLHF
abundance: NA
d_gene: TRBD1
v_gene: TRBV4-2
j_gene: TRBJ1-6

CDR3nt: TGTGCCATCCCGGGCACTGAAGCTTTCTTT
CDR3aa: CAIPGTEAFF
abundance: NA
d_gene: NA
v_gene: TRBV27
j_gene: TRBJ1-1

CDR3nt: TGTGCCAGCAAGGCCGGGACAGGGGGTGAAAAACTGTTTTTT
CDR3aa: CASKAGTGGEKLFF
abundance: NA
d_gene: TRBD1
v_gene: TRBV28
j_gene: TRBJ1-4

CDR3nt: TGTGCCAGCAGTTCGGAACAGGGGGCTAACACTGAAGCTTTCTTT
CDR3aa: CASSSEQGANTEAFF
abundance: NA
d_gene: TRBD1
v_gene: TRBV6-4
j_gene: TRBJ1-1

CDR3nt: TGCAGCGTCCCTCGCGGACAGGGGGCCGAGCAGTACTTC
CDR3aa: CSVPRGQGAEQYF
abundance: few
d_gene: TRBD1
v_gene: TRBV29-1
j_gene: TRBJ2-7

CDR3nt: TGTGCCTGGAGTGCCGGGGGGACGGGCACTGAAGCTTTCTTT
CDR3aa: CAWSAGGTGTEAFF
abundance: NA
d_gene: NA
v_gene: TRBV30
j_gene: TRBJ1-1

CDR3nt: TGTGCCAGTAGTGGGTTAGCGGCAACTAATGAAAAACTGTTTTTT
CDR3aa: CASSGLAATNEKLFF
abundance: few
d_gene: NA
v_gene: TRBV19
j_gene: TRBJ1-4

CDR3nt: TGTGCCAGCAGCATGCAGGGCAATCAGCCCCAGCATTTT
CDR3aa: CASSMQGNQPQHF
abundance: NA
d_gene: NA
v_gene: TRBV7-2
j_gene: TRBJ1-5

CDR3nt: TGTGCCAGCAGCCTCCTATTAGTGGGGACAGGGACCTACAATGAGCAGTTCTTC
CDR3aa: CASSLLLVGTGTYNEQFF
abundance: NA
d_gene: TRBD1
v_gene: TRBV14
j_gene: TRBJ2-1

CDR3nt: TGCAGCGTCCTAGGCGAGGCGGGAATCACAGATACGCAGTATTTT
CDR3aa: CSVLGEAGITDTQYF
abundance: NA
d_gene: NA
v_gene: TRBV29-1
j_gene: TRBJ2-3